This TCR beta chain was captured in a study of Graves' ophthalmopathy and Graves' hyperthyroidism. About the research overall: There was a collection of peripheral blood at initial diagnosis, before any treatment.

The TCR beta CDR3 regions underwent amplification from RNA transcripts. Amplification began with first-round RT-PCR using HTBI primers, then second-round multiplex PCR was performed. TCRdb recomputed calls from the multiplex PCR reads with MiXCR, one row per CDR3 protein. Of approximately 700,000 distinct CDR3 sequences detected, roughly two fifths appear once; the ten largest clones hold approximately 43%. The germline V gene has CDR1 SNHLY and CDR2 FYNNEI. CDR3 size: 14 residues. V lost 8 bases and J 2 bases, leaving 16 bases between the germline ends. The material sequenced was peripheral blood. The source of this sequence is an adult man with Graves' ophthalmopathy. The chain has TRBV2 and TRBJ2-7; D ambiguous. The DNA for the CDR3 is TGTGCCAGCTCACCGGAGTCTAGTACCTACGAGCAGTACTTC. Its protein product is CASSPESSTYEQYF.